One sample yielded the 7 T cell receptor beta chains listed below, sequenced in a study of Graves' ophthalmopathy and Graves' hyperthyroidism. As the template, RNA transcripts were used to amplify TCR beta CDR3 regions. RT-PCR was first run with HTBI primers, then multiplex PCR in a second round. Each CDR3 protein gets one entry after TCRdb re-called the multiplex PCR reads with MiXCR. The data contain some 1.1 million distinct CDR3 sequences, about 35% of them seen just once; the ten biggest clones take up 11%. Source material: peripheral blood or thyroid tissue (not recorded which). The source of these receptors is an adult man with Graves' hyperthyroidism.

V is TRBV5-8 and J is TRBJ1-1; D is ambiguous. The CDR3 totals 15 residues. Looked up from germline, CDR1 is SGHTS and CDR2 is YDEGEE. Trimming took off 1 base at V and 0 bases at J, with 10 bases between the two ends. In nucleotides, the CDR3 is TGTGCCAGCAGCTTGACGTTGAACATGAACACTGAAGCTTTCTTT. Translation: CASSLTLNMNTEAFF.

Concerning this clonotype itself: A far larger clone is off by one base, so a read error is likely. This chain joins TRBV29-1 and TRBJ2-7; perhaps TRBD2 as D (5 bases). The length of the CDR3 is 11 residues. The germline gives CDR1 SQVTM, CDR2 ANQGSEA. Written as DNA, the CDR3 is TGCAGCGTTAGAAGCGGCTACAAGCAGTACTTC. Protein product: CSVRSGYKQYF.

As for this clonotype: At one end, the junction sequence differs from germline, possibly due to a read error. V is TRBV12-3 or TRBV12-4 and J is TRBJ1-2; D remains unclear. This CDR3 is 14 amino acids long. The CDR3 protein is CATDPPKRPYGFTF. CDR3 coding DNA: TGTGCCACCGACCCCCCAAAACGGCCCTATGGCTTCACCTTC.

The rearrangement links TRBV10-3 to TRBJ1-6; 9 nucleotides align to TRBD1. Germline V gene data show CDR1 as ENHRY and CDR2 as SYGVKD. The V gene end was trimmed by 6 bases and the J gene end by 8 bases; junction bases not matched to a gene: 8. This CDR3 contains 15 residues. The CDR3 DNA reads as TGTGCCATCAGCCAAGGGACAGGGTCTGATTCACCCCTCCACTTT. Its protein is CAISQGTGSDSPLHF.

This clonotype was picked up many times. One end of the junction does not line up with germline, which may come from a read error. The chain has TRBV7-9 and TRBJ2-7; the match to TRBD1 covers 8 bases. CDR1 and CDR2 from the germline V gene are SEHNR and FQNEAQ (reference sequence). The CDR3 is 14 amino acids. CDR3 region: CASSLGTGVYEQYF. The CDR3 DNA sequence: TGTGCCAGCAGTTTAGGGACAGGAGTCTACGAGCAGTACTTC.

The chain carries TRBV25-1 and TRBJ2-7; 7 positions match TRBD1. Germline assignment: CDR1 MGHDK and CDR2 SYGVNS. The CDR3 loop spans 13 amino acids. J gave up 0 bases and V 8 bases, and 4 bases lay outside the gene matches. The CDR3 sequence is CASPTGRSYEQYF. Here the CDR3 DNA reads TGTGCCAGCCCGACAGGGCGCTCCTACGAGCAGTACTTC.

The genes are TRBV25-1 and TRBJ1-2; D is possibly TRBD1 (6 bases). Trimming removed 5 bases at V and 5 bases at J, with 12 bases between. CDR1 is MGHDK, CDR2 SYGVNS, per germline. This CDR3 comprises 13 residues. For the CDR3, the DNA is TGTGCCAGCAGTTTGGTAGGGACATATGGCTACACCTTC. The encoded protein is CASSLVGTYGYTF.